Listed below are T cell receptor beta chains from one sample, sequenced in a study of early T cells in non-severe SARS-CoV-2 infection. MiXCR was run by TCRdb on the 5' RACE reads, yielding one entry per CDR3 protein. The data hold approximately 32,000 distinct CDR3 sequences, with 5.8% observed a single time. The sequenced sample was whole blood. The origin of the receptors is an adult who was a healthcare worker with PCR-confirmed SARS-CoV-2 infection or an uninfected control (not recorded which). Each CDR3 is given with its conserved first and last residue. The D gene is left open where the match is weak.

d_call | j_call | v_call | cdr3_aa
NA | TRBJ2-2 | TRBV7-8 | CASSSAQRGTGELFF
TRBD1 | TRBJ1-1 | TRBV14 | CASSPDRGRGAFF
NA | TRBJ1-2 | TRBV10-3 | CAISVGRNYGYTF
NA | TRBJ2-1 | TRBV19 | CASTQSSGSYNEQFF
NA | TRBJ2-1 | TRBV20-1 | CSAGTFRANEQFF
NA | TRBJ2-5 | TRBV12-3/TRBV12-4 | CASSRQSRTQYF
TRBD2 | TRBJ2-3 | TRBV20-1 | CSAPPPGLAGPEHTQYF
NA | TRBJ2-3 | TRBV20-1 | CSARGAQGNADTQYF
NA | TRBJ1-1 | TRBV12-3/TRBV12-4 | CASSLGTRNTEAFF
NA | TRBJ2-1 | TRBV19 | CASSIGQALYDEQFF
TRBD2 | TRBJ2-3 | TRBV3-1 | CASNQPSGGTDTQYF
NA | TRBJ2-3 | TRBV6-5 | CASSFLGALTDTQYF
NA | TRBJ1-5 | TRBV12-3/TRBV12-4 | CASSPPGISNQPQHF
TRBD1 | TRBJ1-3 | TRBV29-1 | CSIRTGSGNTIYF